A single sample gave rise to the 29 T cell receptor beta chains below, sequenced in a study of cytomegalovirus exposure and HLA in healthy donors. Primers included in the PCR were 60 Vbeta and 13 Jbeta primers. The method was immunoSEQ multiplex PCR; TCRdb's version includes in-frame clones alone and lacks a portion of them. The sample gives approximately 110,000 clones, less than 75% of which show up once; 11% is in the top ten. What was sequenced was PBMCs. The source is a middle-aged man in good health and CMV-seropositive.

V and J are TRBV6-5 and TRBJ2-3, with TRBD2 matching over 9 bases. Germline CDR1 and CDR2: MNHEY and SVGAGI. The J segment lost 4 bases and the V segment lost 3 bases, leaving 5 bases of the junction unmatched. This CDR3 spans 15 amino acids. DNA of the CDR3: TGTGCCAGCAGTTATTCAGCGGGAGGCGCAGATACGCAGTATTTT. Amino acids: CASSYSAGGADTQYF.

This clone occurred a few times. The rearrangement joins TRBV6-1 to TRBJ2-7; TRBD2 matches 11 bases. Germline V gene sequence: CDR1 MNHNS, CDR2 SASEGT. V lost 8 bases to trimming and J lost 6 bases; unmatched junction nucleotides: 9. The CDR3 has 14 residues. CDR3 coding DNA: TGTGCCAGCGGACGCCTAGCGGGAGGAGGCGAGCAGTACGTC. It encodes CASGRLAGGGEQYV.

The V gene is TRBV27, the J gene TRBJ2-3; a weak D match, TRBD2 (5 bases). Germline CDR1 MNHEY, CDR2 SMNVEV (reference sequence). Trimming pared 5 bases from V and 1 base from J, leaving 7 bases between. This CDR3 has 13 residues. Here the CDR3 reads CASSARGTDTQYF. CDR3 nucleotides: TGTGCCAGCAGTGCGAGGGGCACAGATACGCAGTATTTT.

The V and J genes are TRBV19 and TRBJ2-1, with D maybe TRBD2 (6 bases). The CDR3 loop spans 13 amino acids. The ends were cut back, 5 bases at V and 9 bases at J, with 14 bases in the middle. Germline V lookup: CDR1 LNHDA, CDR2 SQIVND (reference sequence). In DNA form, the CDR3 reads TGTGCCAGTAGTGTGACTAGTGGGGGTGAGCAGTTCTTC. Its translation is CASSVTSGGEQFF.

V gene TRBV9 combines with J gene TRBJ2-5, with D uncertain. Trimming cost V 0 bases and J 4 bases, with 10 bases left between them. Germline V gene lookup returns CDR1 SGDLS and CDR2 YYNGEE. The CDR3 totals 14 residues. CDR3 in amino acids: CASSVETYSETQYF. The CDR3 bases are TGTGCCAGCAGCGTAGAAACCTACTCAGAGACCCAGTACTTC.

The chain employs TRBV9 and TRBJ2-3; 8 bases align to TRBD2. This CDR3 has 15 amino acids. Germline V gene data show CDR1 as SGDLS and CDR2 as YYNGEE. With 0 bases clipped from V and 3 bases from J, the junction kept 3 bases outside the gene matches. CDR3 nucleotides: TGTGCCAGCAGCGTAGCGGGGACTAGGACAGATACGCAGTATTTT. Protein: CASSVAGTRTDTQYF.

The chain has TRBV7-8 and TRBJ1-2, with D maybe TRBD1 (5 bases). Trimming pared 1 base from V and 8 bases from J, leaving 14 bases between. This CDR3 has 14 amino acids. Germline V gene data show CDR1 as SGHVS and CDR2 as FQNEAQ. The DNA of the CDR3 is TGTGCCAGCAGCTTAGGGGGCAGGGAGGGGGGCTACACCTTC. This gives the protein CASSLGGREGGYTF.

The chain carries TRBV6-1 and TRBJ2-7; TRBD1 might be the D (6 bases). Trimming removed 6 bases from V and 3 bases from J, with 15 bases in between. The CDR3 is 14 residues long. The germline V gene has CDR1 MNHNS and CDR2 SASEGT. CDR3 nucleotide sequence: TGTGCCAGCAGAAGACGGACAGAGAGCTACGAGCAGTACGTC. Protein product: CASRRRTESYEQYV.

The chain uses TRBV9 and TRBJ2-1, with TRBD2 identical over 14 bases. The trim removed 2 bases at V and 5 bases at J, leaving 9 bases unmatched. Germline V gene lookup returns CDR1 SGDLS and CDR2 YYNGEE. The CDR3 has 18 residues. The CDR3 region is CASSVTGLAGGSNNEQFF. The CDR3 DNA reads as TGTGCCAGCAGCGTGACCGGACTAGCGGGAGGTTCAAACAATGAGCAGTTCTTC.

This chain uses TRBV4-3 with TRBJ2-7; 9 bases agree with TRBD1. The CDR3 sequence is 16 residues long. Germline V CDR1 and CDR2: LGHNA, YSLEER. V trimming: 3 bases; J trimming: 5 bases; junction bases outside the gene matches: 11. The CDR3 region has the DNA TGCGCCAGCAGCCAGGAACTACAGGGGGCGCGGAACGAGCAGTACTTC. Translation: CASSQELQGARNEQYF.

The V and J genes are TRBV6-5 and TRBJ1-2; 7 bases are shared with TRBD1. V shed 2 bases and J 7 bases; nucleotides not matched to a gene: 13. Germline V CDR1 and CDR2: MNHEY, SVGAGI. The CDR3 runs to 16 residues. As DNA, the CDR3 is TGTGCCAGCAGTTACCTAAGACAGGGCCGGGGCGGTGGCTACACCTTC. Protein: CASSYLRQGRGGGYTF.

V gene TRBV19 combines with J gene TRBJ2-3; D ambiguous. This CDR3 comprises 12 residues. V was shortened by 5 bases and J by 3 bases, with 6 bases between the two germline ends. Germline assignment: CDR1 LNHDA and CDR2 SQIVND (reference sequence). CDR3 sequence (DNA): TGTGCCAGTAGTTCCATGACAGATACGCAGTATTTT. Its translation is CASSSMTDTQYF.

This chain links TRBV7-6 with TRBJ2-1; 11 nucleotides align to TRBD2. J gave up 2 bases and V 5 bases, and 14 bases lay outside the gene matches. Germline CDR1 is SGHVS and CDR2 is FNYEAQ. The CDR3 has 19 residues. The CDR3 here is CASSTELAGDISTYNEQFF. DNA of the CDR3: TGTGCCAGCAGCACGGAACTAGCGGGAGACATAAGCACCTACAATGAGCAGTTCTTC.

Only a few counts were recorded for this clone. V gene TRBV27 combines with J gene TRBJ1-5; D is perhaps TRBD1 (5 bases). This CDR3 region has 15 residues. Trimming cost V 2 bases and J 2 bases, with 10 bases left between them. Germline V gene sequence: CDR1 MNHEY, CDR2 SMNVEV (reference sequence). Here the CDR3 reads CASSLGGTGNQPQHF. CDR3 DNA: TGTGCCAGCAGTTTAGGGGGGACGGGCAATCAGCCCCAGCATTTT.

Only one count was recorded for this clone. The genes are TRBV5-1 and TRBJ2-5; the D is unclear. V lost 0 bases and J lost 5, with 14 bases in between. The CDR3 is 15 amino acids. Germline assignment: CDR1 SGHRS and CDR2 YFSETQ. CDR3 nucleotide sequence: TGCGCCAGCAGCTTGGGACACCAAGTAACGGAGACCCAGTACTTC. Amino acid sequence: CASSLGHQVTETQYF.

As DNA, the CDR3 is TGTGCCAGCAGTTTCTCAGGGGAGACCCAAGAGACCCAGTACTTC. It translates to CASSFSGETQETQYF. The rearrangement links TRBV28 to TRBJ2-5; maybe TRBD1 (6 bases). This CDR3 region has 15 residues. Germline-derived CDR1 and CDR2 are MDHEN and SYDVKM. With 3 bases removed from V and 1 base from J, the gap between germline ends came to 12 bases.

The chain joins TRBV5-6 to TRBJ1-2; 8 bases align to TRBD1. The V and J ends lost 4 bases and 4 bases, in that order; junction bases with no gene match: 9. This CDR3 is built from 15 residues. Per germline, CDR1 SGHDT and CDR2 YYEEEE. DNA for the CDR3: TGTGCCAGCAGCGGTTCCAGGGGGCTCGGCTATGGCTACACCTTC. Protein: CASSGSRGLGYGYTF.

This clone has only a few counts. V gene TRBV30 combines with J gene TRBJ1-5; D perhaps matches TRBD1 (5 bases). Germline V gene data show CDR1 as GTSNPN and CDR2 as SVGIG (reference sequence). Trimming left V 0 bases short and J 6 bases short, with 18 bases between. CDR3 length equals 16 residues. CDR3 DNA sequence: TGTGCCTGGAGTGTAAGAGTAGGGGCTTCGATTCAGCCCCAGCATTTT. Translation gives CAWSVRVGASIQPQHF.

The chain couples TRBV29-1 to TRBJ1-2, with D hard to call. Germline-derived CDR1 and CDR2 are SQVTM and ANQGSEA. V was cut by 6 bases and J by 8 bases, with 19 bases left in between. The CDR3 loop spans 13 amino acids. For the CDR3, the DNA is TGCAGCGTCCCAACCACCGACTACCCCGGCTACACCTTC. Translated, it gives CSVPTTDYPGYTF. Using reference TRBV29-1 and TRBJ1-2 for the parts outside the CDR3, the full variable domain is SAVISQKPSRDICQRGTSLTIQCQVDSQVTMMFWYRQQPGQSLTLIATANQGSEATYESGFVIDKFPISRPNLTFSTLTVSNMSPEDSSIYLCSVPTTDYPGYTFGSGTRLTVV.

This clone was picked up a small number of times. CDR3 bases: TGTGCTAGTGGTTTGGGGACAGGGGGCAATGAGCAGTTCTTC. Residues: CASGLGTGGNEQFF. V gene TRBV12-5 combines with J gene TRBJ2-1; 10 positions agree with TRBD1. V shed 1 base and J 6 bases; nucleotides not matched to a gene: 0. This CDR3 is built from 14 residues. Germline loops: CDR1 LGHNT, CDR2 FRNRAP.

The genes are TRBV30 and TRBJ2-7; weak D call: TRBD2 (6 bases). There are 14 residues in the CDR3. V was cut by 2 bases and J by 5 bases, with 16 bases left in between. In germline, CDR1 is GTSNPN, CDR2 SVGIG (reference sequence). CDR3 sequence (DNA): TGTGCCTGGAGTATTCTCTCGGGAGACGACGAGCAGTACTTC. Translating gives CAWSILSGDDEQYF.

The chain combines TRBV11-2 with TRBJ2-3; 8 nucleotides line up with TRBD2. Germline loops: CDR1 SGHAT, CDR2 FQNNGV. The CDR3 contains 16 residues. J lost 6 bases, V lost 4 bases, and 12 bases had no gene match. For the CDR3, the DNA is TGTGCCAGCAGCTCCCTTATCGGGAGGGCCAAGGATACGCAGTATTTT. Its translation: CASSSLIGRAKDTQYF.

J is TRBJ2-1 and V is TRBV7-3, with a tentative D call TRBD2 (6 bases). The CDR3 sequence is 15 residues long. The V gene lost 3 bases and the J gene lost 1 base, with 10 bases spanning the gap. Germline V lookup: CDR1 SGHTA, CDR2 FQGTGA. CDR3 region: CASSLAGTSYNEQFF. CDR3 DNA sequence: TGTGCCAGCAGCTTGGCGGGGACTTCCTACAATGAGCAGTTCTTC.

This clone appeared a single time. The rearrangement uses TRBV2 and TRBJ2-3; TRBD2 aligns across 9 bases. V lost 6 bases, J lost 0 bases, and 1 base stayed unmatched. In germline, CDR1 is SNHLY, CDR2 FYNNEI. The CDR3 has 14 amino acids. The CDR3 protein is CASRGLASTDTQYF. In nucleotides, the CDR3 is TGTGCCAGCAGAGGACTAGCGAGCACAGATACGCAGTATTTT.

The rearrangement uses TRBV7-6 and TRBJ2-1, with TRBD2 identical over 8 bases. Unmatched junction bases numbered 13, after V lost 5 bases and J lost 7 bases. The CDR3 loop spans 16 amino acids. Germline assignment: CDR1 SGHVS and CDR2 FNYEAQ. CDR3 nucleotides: TGTGCCAGCAGCACCTCTCGGGGGGGGCTTGTAAATGAGCAGTTCTTC. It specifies CASSTSRGGLVNEQFF.

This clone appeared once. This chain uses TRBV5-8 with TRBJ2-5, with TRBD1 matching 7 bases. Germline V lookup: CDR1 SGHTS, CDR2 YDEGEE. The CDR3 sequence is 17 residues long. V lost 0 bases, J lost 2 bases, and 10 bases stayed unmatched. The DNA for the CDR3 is TGTGCCAGCAGCTTGGAAACCCACACAGGGGCTCAAGAGACCCAGTACTTC. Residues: CASSLETHTGAQETQYF.

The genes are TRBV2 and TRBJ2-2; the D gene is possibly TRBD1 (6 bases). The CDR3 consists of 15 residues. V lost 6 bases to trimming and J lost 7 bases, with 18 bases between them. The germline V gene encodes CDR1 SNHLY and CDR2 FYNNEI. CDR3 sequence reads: CASSNFHRDIGELFF. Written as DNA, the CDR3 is TGTGCCAGCAGCAACTTTCACAGGGATATCGGGGAGCTGTTTTTT.

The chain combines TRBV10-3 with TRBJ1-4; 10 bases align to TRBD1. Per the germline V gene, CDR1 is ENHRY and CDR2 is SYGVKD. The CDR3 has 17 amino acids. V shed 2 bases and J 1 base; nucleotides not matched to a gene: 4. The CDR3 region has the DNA TGTGCCATCAGTGAGCGGTGGGACAGGGGAACTAATGAAAAACTGTTTTTT. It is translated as CAISERWDRGTNEKLFF.

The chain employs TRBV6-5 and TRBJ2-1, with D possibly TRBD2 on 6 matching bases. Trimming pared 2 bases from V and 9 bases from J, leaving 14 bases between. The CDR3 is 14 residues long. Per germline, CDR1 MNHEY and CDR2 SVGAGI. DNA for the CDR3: TGTGCCAGCAGTTACGGCGGGGTTGGAGGTGAGCAGTTCTTC. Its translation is CASSYGGVGGEQFF.